A single sample is the source of the 15 T cell receptor beta chains below, sequenced in a study of T cell clones after liver transplantation. Using immunoSEQ multiplex PCR, the repertoire was profiled, and TCRdb retains in-frame clones only, with some absent. The table lists tens of thousands of clones, roughly 80% of them singletons, with roughly 0.44% in the top ten. This specimen consisted of CD4+ T cells from blood, obtained almost 47 months after liver transplant. These receptors were taken from a human patient who received a liver transplant. Some T cells may originate from the graft donor.

In regard to this clone: The same CDR3 can be traced to other DNA sequences in this sample. The chain recombines TRBV5-1 with TRBJ2-7; D not certain. From germline, CDR1 is SGHRS and CDR2 YFSETQ. This CDR3 is built from 12 residues. Trimming pared 2 bases from V and 0 bases from J, leaving 3 bases between. The CDR3 DNA follows: TGCGCCAGCAGCTTAACCTCCTACGAGCAGTACTTC. It is translated as CASSLTSYEQYF.

The chain joins TRBV18 to TRBJ2-5, with D possibly called TRBD1 or TRBD2 (5 bases each). This CDR3 contains 16 residues. V was pared by 2 bases and J by 2 bases, with 15 bases between. CDR1 and CDR2 from the germline V gene are KGHSH and LQKENI. The CDR3 sequence: CASSPWMGVRQETQYF. The CDR3 nucleotides are TGTGCCAGCTCACCATGGATGGGGGTCCGACAAGAGACCCAGTACTTC.

J is TRBJ2-1 and V is TRBV7-2; TRBD2 agrees at 9 bases. The V and J ends lost 3 bases and 1 base, in that order; junction bases with no gene match: 4. The CDR3 is 16 residues long. Germline V lookup: CDR1 SGHTA, CDR2 FQGNSA. The CDR3 loop is CASSLGAGGSYNEQFF. Here the CDR3 DNA reads TGTGCCAGCAGCTTGGGGGCGGGAGGGTCCTACAATGAGCAGTTCTTC.

The J gene is TRBJ2-1, the V gene TRBV5-1; weak D call: TRBD2 (5 bases). Looked up from germline, CDR1 is SGHRS and CDR2 is YFSETQ. The CDR3 loop spans 15 amino acids. Trimming took 4 bases from V and 9 from J, leaving 20 bases between them. The DNA of the CDR3 is TGCGCCAGCAGCCTTCCAGCAGGCCTCCGGGGTGAGCAGTTCTTC. Its protein is CASSLPAGLRGEQFF.

This CDR3 is CASSFGHRTDEQFF. CDR3 bases: TGCGCCAGCAGCTTTGGACATCGGACAGATGAGCAGTTCTTC. V usage is TRBV5-1 and J usage is TRBJ2-1; tentative D call: TRBD1 (6 bases). V was clipped by 2 bases and J by 8 bases, with 14 bases between them. Germline V lookup: CDR1 SGHRS, CDR2 YFSETQ. The CDR3 is 14 residues long.

The rearrangement links TRBV27 to TRBJ2-1; unclear D gene. V lost 0 bases to trimming and J lost 10 bases, with 10 bases between them. This CDR3 is 13 amino acids long. Germline CDR1 reads MNHEY; CDR2 reads SMNVEV (reference sequence). CDR3 nucleotides: TGTGCCAGCAGTTTATCGGCGGAAGGCGAGCAGTTCTTC. Residues: CASSLSAEGEQFF.

The CDR3 region has the DNA TGCGCCAGCAGCGTCCACCAGTTCACAGATACGCAGTATTTT. Translated: CASSVHQFTDTQYF. The chain recombines TRBV4-3 with TRBJ2-3; D call uncertain. Germline loops: CDR1 LGHNA, CDR2 YSLEER. Between the trimmed V and J ends, which lost 5 bases and 2 bases, there was a span of 11 bases. The length of the CDR3 is 14 residues.

The V gene is TRBV7-9, the J gene TRBJ2-1; 9 bases line up with TRBD1. The junction had 6 bases not matched to a gene; V was cut back by 2 bases and J by 7 bases. This CDR3 region has 15 residues. Per the germline V gene, CDR1 is SEHNR and CDR2 is FQNEAQ (reference sequence). The CDR3 sequence: CASSLRQGVRNEQFF. The DNA of the CDR3 is TGTGCCAGCAGCTTACGACAGGGGGTCAGGAATGAGCAGTTCTTC.

This clone was counted a single time. V is TRBV28 and J is TRBJ2-5, with TRBD2 matching 7 bases. This CDR3 region has 17 residues. V lost 6 bases, J lost 5 bases, and 18 bases stayed unmatched. The germline CDR1 and CDR2 sequences are MDHEN and SYDVKM. CDR3 in amino acids: CASRSGEAHHSGETQYF. In nucleotides, the CDR3 is TGTGCCAGCAGGAGCGGGGAAGCTCACCATTCCGGGGAGACCCAGTACTTC.

The rearrangement uses TRBV28 and TRBJ2-7; TRBD2 matches at 15 bases. From germline, CDR1 is MDHEN and CDR2 SYDVKM. The CDR3 totals 15 residues. With 6 bases clipped from V and 2 bases from J, the junction kept 2 bases outside the gene matches. Here the CDR3 DNA reads TGTGCCAGCAGACGGACTAGCGGGGGGGCCTACGAGCAGTACTTC. Translating it yields CASRRTSGGAYEQYF.

The chain combines TRBV6-5 with TRBJ2-1; tentative D call: TRBD2 (5 bases). CDR3 size: 15 residues. Trimming cost V 2 bases and J 10 bases, with 18 bases left between them. The germline CDR1 and CDR2 sequences are MNHEY and SVGAGI. The CDR3 region is CASSYQASIRDEQFF. The CDR3 coding sequence is TGTGCCAGCAGTTACCAGGCTAGCATCCGTGACGAGCAGTTCTTC.

The chain joins TRBV28 to TRBJ1-5; D is ambiguous. Germline values: CDR1 MDHEN, CDR2 SYDVKM. This CDR3 is 13 amino acids long. Trimming cost V 3 bases and J 4 bases, with 7 bases left between them. The CDR3 sequence: CASSLVGNQPQHF. For the CDR3, the DNA is TGTGCCAGCAGTTTGGTTGGAAATCAGCCCCAGCATTTT.

The genes are TRBV15 and TRBJ1-5; no clear D. This CDR3 has 15 amino acids. V lost 6 bases and J lost 4, with 16 bases in between. Germline assignment: CDR1 LNHNV and CDR2 YYDKDF (reference sequence). CDR3 DNA: TGTGCCACCAGTCCGCGCCAAATTGGGAATCAGCCCCAGCATTTT. This encodes CATSPRQIGNQPQHF.

The rearrangement links TRBV5-6 to TRBJ2-7; no definite D call. CDR1 and CDR2 (germline): SGHDT, YYEEEE. V was pared by 6 bases and J by 0 bases, with 13 bases between. The CDR3 totals 14 residues. CDR3 sequence: CASNSRQISYEQYF. The CDR3 DNA reads TGTGCCAGCAACTCGCGCCAGATCTCCTACGAGCAGTACTTC.

The chain is built from TRBV5-1 and TRBJ1-5; 9 bases fit TRBD1. Trimming took 0 bases from V and 4 from J; bases not matched to a gene: 2. This CDR3 is built from 15 residues. Germline-derived CDR1 and CDR2 are SGHRS and YFSETQ. This CDR3 is CASSLGGTGNQPQHF. CDR3 DNA sequence: TGCGCCAGCAGCTTGGGCGGGACAGGGAATCAGCCCCAGCATTTT.